Below, 23 T cell receptor beta chains from the same sample are listed, as sequenced in a study of blood T cell repertoires in COVID-19. Data came from immunoSEQ multiplex PCR; TCRdb stores just in-frame clones and leaves some out. The sample comprises just over 300,000 clones, around 92% of which are singletons, and 1.5% to 2% rests with the top ten. Material for sequencing was peripheral blood. Receptors were obtained from a woman aged 30 to 39 with COVID-19, enrolled during active disease.

CDR3 in amino acids: CASSLWVAGGNEQFF. CDR3 sequence (DNA): TGTGCCAGCAGCTTATGGGTAGCGGGGGGGAATGAGCAGTTCTTC. The rearrangement links TRBV7-8 to TRBJ2-1, with 11 positions matching TRBD2. Looked up from germline, CDR1 is SGHVS and CDR2 is FQNEAQ. The CDR3 has 15 amino acids. With V trimmed by 2 bases and J by 7 bases, 4 bases remained unmatched.

The CDR3 DNA reads TGTGCCAGCGGGTGGATGAACACTGAAGCTTTCTTT. This gives the protein CASGWMNTEAFF. The V and J genes are TRBV19 and TRBJ1-1; D is undetermined. CDR3 size: 12 residues. Trimming pared 9 bases from V and 0 bases from J, leaving 8 bases between. Germline CDR1 and CDR2: LNHDA and SQIVND (reference sequence).

This rearrangement joins TRBV19 to TRBJ2-3; TRBD2 matches 7 bases. The CDR3 covers 15 residues. Germline loops: CDR1 LNHDA, CDR2 SQIVND (reference sequence). V trimming: 6 bases; J trimming: 1 base; junction bases outside the gene matches: 7. The CDR3 sequence: CASSTLRGGTDTQYF. The CDR3 DNA follows: TGTGCCAGTAGCACGCTCCGGGGGGGCACAGATACGCAGTATTTT. The full variable domain, with the rest looked up from reference TRBV19 and TRBJ2-3, is DGGITQSPKYLFRKEGQNVTLSCEQNLNHDAMYWYRQDPGQGLRLIYYSQIVNDFQKGDIAEGYSVSREKKESFPLTVTSAQKNPTAFYLCASSTLRGGTDTQYFGPGTRLTVL.

The rearrangement uses TRBV9 and TRBJ2-5, with D possibly matching TRBD1 (5 bases). The V gene lost 4 bases and the J gene lost 2 bases, with 9 bases spanning the gap. Looked up from germline, CDR1 is SGDLS and CDR2 is YYNGEE. CDR3 length equals 13 residues. The CDR3 coding sequence is TGTGCCAGCAGCCGGACACTACAAGAGACCCAGTACTTC. This encodes CASSRTLQETQYF.

For the CDR3, the DNA is TGTGCCAGTAGTATCGGGAAGGGCACTGAAGCTTTCTTT. It specifies CASSIGKGTEAFF. This chain joins TRBV19 and TRBJ1-1; D unresolved. The length of the CDR3 is 13 residues. Germline CDR1 is LNHDA and CDR2 is SQIVND (reference sequence). Trimming removed 3 bases at V and 4 bases at J, with 9 bases between.

This chain connects TRBV25-1 to TRBJ1-4, with TRBD1 matching 9 bases. Germline-derived CDR1 and CDR2 are MGHDK and SYGVNS. V dropped 7 bases and J dropped 8; count of bases not matched to a gene: 8. The CDR3 is made up of 14 amino acids. The CDR3 loop reads CASTRTGAEEKLFF. CDR3 in DNA: TGTGCCAGCACCAGGACAGGGGCAGAGGAAAAACTGTTTTTT.

This clone was seen a single time. The rearrangement links TRBV24-1 to TRBJ1-1; tentative D call: TRBD1 (5 bases). The CDR3 is 11 residues long. V was trimmed by 6 bases and J by 8 bases, leaving 9 bases between them. Germline-derived CDR1 and CDR2 are KGHDR and SFDVKD. This CDR3 is CATSQGQEAFF. The CDR3 DNA reads as TGTGCCACCAGTCAGGGTCAGGAAGCTTTCTTT.

CDR3 in DNA: TGCAGTGCTAGTCTCCGGGGACTTAATGAAAAACTGTTTTTT. Translating gives CSASLRGLNEKLFF. The V call is TRBV20-1, the J call TRBJ1-4; possibly TRBD1 for D (5 bases). The V end was cut by 3 bases, the J end by 4 bases, with 12 bases between. This CDR3 region has 14 residues. Per germline, CDR1 DFQATT and CDR2 SNEGSKA (reference sequence).

V is TRBV10-2 and J is TRBJ2-1, with D possibly matching TRBD1 (5 bases). Looked up from germline, CDR1 is WSHSY and CDR2 is SAAADI. This CDR3 has 14 residues. V lost 4 bases and J 0 bases, leaving 7 bases between the germline ends. CDR3 coding DNA: TGCGCCAGCAGTGTAAGGGGCTCCTACAATGAGCAGTTCTTC. Protein sequence: CASSVRGSYNEQFF.

The chain recombines TRBV5-5 with TRBJ1-5; 7 bases fit TRBD1. The CDR3 is 15 residues long. Trimming at V came to 2 bases and at J to 4 bases, leaving 6 bases not matched to a gene. The germline CDR1 and CDR2 sequences are SGHKS and YYEKEE (reference sequence). CDR3 protein: CASSLGGQRNQPQHF. Here the CDR3 DNA reads TGTGCCAGCAGCTTAGGGGGACAGAGAAATCAGCCCCAGCATTTT.

The chain combines TRBV13 with TRBJ1-1; TRBD1 matches at 8 bases. This CDR3 contains 15 residues. Germline V gene lookup returns CDR1 PRHDT and CDR2 FYEKMQ (reference sequence). The trim removed 4 bases at V and 5 bases at J, leaving 9 bases unmatched. The CDR3 loop is CASSSGQGGGTEAFF. The CDR3 DNA sequence: TGTGCCAGCAGCTCAGGACAGGGAGGGGGGACTGAAGCTTTCTTT. The whole variable domain, filled in from reference TRBV13 and TRBJ1-1, reads AAGVIQSPRHLIKEKRETATLKCYPIPRHDTVYWYQQGPGQDPQFLISFYEKMQSDKGSIPDRFSAQQFSDYHSELNMSSLELGDSALYFCASSSGQGGGTEAFFGQGTRLTVV.

The chain joins TRBV19 to TRBJ1-1, with D possibly being TRBD1 (6 bases). This CDR3 is built from 16 residues. Germline lookup yields CDR1 LNHDA and CDR2 SQIVND (reference sequence). Between the trimmed V and J ends, which lost 3 bases and 1 base, there was a span of 15 bases. CDR3 in DNA: TGTGCCAGTAGTATTGGAAGGGGGTCTTGGAACACTGAAGCTTTCTTT. Translated, it gives CASSIGRGSWNTEAFF. The complete variable domain, with remaining parts taken from reference TRBV19 and TRBJ1-1, reads DGGITQSPKYLFRKEGQNVTLSCEQNLNHDAMYWYRQDPGQGLRLIYYSQIVNDFQKGDIAEGYSVSREKKESFPLTVTSAQKNPTAFYLCASSIGRGSWNTEAFFGQGTRLTVV.

The chain carries TRBV29-1 and TRBJ1-2, with unresolved D. The V and J ends lost 3 bases and 5 bases respectively, with 10 bases between them. The CDR3 is made up of 12 amino acids. In germline, CDR1 is SQVTM, CDR2 ANQGSEA. In DNA form, the CDR3 reads TGCAGCGTTGAGAAAAGGGAGTATGGCTACACCTTC. Amino acids: CSVEKREYGYTF.

The V and J genes are TRBV6-2 or TRBV6-3 and TRBJ1-3, with D possibly being TRBD1 (5 bases). Germline V gene data show CDR1 as MNHEY and CDR2 as SVGEGT. Trimming left V 2 bases short and J 2 bases short, with 7 bases between. The CDR3 length is 14 residues. The CDR3 sequence is CASSYDSPGNTIYF. Here the CDR3 DNA reads TGTGCCAGCAGTTACGACAGCCCTGGAAACACCATATATTTT.

The chain links TRBV21-1 to TRBJ1-1. TRBV21-1 is marked as a pseudogene. The CDR3 loop spans 15 amino acids. CDR3 protein: CASSKECWGETEAFF. The CDR3 coding sequence is TGTGCCAGCAGCAAAGAGTGTTGGGGGGAGACTGAAGCTTTCTTT.

The rearrangement joins TRBV5-1 to TRBJ2-2; 7 nucleotides match TRBD2. V was pared by 0 bases and J by 10 bases, with 3 bases of the junction left unmatched. In germline, CDR1 is SGHRS, CDR2 YFSETQ. The CDR3 loop spans 13 amino acids. The CDR3 bases are TGCGCCAGCAGCTTGGGACTAGCCTTGGAGCTGTTTTTT. Its protein is CASSLGLALELFF.

The chain carries TRBV4-2 and TRBJ2-1; 14 bases fit TRBD2. Per germline, CDR1 LGHNA and CDR2 YNFKEQ. The J segment lost 8 bases and the V segment lost 5 bases, leaving 20 bases of the junction unmatched. The CDR3 is made up of 20 amino acids. CDR3 region: CASSIRLAGGPESVSDEQFF. CDR3 DNA: TGTGCCAGCAGCATCCGACTAGCGGGGGGGCCGGAATCGGTAAGCGATGAGCAGTTCTTC.

The gene calls are TRBV11-2 and TRBJ1-1; 8 nucleotides align to TRBD1. This CDR3 has 16 residues. The J segment lost 5 bases and the V segment lost 1 base, leaving 9 bases of the junction unmatched. CDR1 and CDR2 from the germline V gene are SGHAT and FQNNGV. The CDR3 sequence: CASSLVQGAIGTEAFF. CDR3 DNA: TGTGCCAGCAGCTTAGTTCAGGGGGCGATAGGAACTGAAGCTTTCTTT. Full variable domain (remainder filled in from reference TRBV11-2 and TRBJ1-1): EAGVAQSPRYKIIEKRQSVAFWCNPISGHATLYWYQQILGQGPKLLIQFQNNGVVDDSQLPKDRFSAERLKGVDSTLKIQPAKLEDSAVYLCASSLVQGAIGTEAFFGQGTRLTVV.

The chain links TRBV12-3 or TRBV12-4 to TRBJ1-2; D perhaps matches TRBD1 (5 bases). This CDR3 spans 13 amino acids. V lost 8 bases, J lost 8 bases, and 18 bases lay in between. CDR3: CASYKLGGSGYTF. The DNA of the CDR3 is TGTGCCAGCTACAAGTTGGGGGGATCGGGCTACACCTTC.

V and J are TRBV19 and TRBJ2-7; TRBD1 aligns across 9 bases. This CDR3 is built from 13 residues. Germline V gene lookup returns CDR1 LNHDA and CDR2 SQIVND (reference sequence). V trimming: 8 bases; J trimming: 4 bases; junction bases outside the gene matches: 6. In DNA form, the CDR3 reads TGTGCCAGTTCCGGGACAGGGATTTACGAGCAGTACTTC. Its protein is CASSGTGIYEQYF.

The CDR3 protein is CASSPMKGENTEAFF. CDR3 sequence (DNA): TGTGCCAGCTCACCCATGAAGGGGGAGAACACTGAAGCTTTCTTT. The genes are TRBV18 and TRBJ1-1, with D possibly TRBD1 on 6 matching bases. The germline V gene encodes CDR1 KGHSH and CDR2 LQKENI. V lost 3 bases to trimming and J lost 1 base, with 12 bases between them. The CDR3 runs 15 residues.

V gene TRBV9 combines with J gene TRBJ1-2; 7 nucleotides line up with TRBD1. This CDR3 has 16 amino acids. V gave up 1 base and J gave up 5 bases; unmatched junction bases: 11. Germline loops: CDR1 SGDLS, CDR2 YYNGEE. The CDR3 region has the DNA TGTGCCAGCAGCGTATCTAGGACAGGTCTTTGGTATGGCTACACCTTC. This gives the protein CASSVSRTGLWYGYTF.

The chain carries TRBV4-1 and TRBJ1-3; D might be TRBD1 (6 bases). CDR3 length equals 14 residues. From germline, CDR1 is MGHRA and CDR2 YSYEKL. Trimming removed 1 base from V and 3 bases from J, with 7 bases in between. CDR3 residues: CASSQGDIGNTIYF. The CDR3 DNA reads as TGCGCCAGCAGCCAAGGGGACATTGGAAACACCATATATTTT.